This TCR beta chain was retrieved from a study of beta chain features in type 1 diabetes. This clone was detected a few times. Of the isolated RNA, all was reverse transcribed, and so the sequenced material was expressed TCRB transcripts. Repertoires were generated with immunoSEQ multiplex PCR, while TCRdb's copy carries only in-frame clones and drops some. Of a few hundred thousand clones detected, more than 12% appear once; the ten largest clones hold approximately 0.019%. J gave up 3 bases and V 5 bases, and 5 bases lay outside the gene matches. Germline lookup yields CDR1 MDHEN and CDR2 SYDVKM. The CDR3 is made up of 15 amino acids.

The chain recombines TRBV28 with TRBJ2-7; 12 bases are a match to TRBD2. What was sequenced was naive CD4+ T cells from blood. The clonotype was recovered from a woman aged 18-29 years in good health. CDR3 nucleotides: TGTGCCAGCAGTCCTCTAGCGGGAGGGATCTACGAGCAGTACTTC. Amino acid sequence: CASSPLAGGIYEQYF.